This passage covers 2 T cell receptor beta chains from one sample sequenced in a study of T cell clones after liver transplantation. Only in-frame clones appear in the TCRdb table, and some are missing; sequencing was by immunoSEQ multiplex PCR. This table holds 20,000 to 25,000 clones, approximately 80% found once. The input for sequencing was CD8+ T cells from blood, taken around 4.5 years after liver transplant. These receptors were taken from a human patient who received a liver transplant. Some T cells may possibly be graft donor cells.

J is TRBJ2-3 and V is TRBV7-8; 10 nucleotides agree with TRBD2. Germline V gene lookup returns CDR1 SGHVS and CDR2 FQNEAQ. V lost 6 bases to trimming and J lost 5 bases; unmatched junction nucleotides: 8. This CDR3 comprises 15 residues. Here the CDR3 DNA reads TGTGCCAGCAGACCCAGCGGGGGGGCATTAGATACGCAGTATTTT. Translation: CASRPSGGALDTQYF.

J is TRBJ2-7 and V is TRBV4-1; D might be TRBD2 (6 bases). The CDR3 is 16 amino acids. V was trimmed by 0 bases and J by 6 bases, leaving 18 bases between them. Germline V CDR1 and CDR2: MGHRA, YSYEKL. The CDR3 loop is CASSQDGQGWGGEQYF. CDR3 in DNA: TGCGCCAGCAGCCAAGATGGTCAGGGCTGGGGAGGCGAGCAGTACTTC.